One and the same sample provided the 6 T cell receptor beta chains below, sequenced in a study of cytomegalovirus exposure and HLA in healthy donors. The PCR had 60 Vbeta and 13 Jbeta primers. Produced via immunoSEQ multiplex PCR; TCRdb's table is partial and in-frame only. This table holds 160,000 or so clones, about 72% found once. Material: PBMCs. The receptors stem from a man aged 55-75 years in good health and CMV-seronegative.

The chain couples TRBV6-6 to TRBJ1-4; the D is unclear. Looked up from germline, CDR1 is MNHNY and CDR2 is SVGAGI (reference sequence). Trimming pared 2 bases from V and 7 bases from J, leaving 11 bases between. The CDR3 has 14 amino acids. This CDR3 is CASSYGRVGEKLFF. In DNA, the CDR3 is TGTGCCAGCAGTTACGGGCGGGTCGGTGAAAAACTGTTTTTT.

The rearrangement links TRBV28 to TRBJ1-6, with a possible D match to TRBD1 (5 bases). The germline V gene encodes CDR1 MDHEN and CDR2 SYDVKM. V dropped 8 bases and J dropped 7 bases, with 15 bases sitting between them. The CDR3 sequence is 14 residues long. Written as DNA, the CDR3 is TGTGCCAGCCAGACTGGGGGGGGAAATTCACCCCTCCACTTT. Translating gives CASQTGGGNSPLHF.

The rearrangement links TRBV5-1 to TRBJ1-1, with D possibly TRBD1 on 5 matching bases. CDR3 size: 17 residues. The ends were cut back, 3 bases at V and 2 bases at J, with 20 bases in the middle. Germline assignment: CDR1 SGHRS and CDR2 YFSETQ. In nucleotides, the CDR3 is TGCGCCAGCAGCTCTTTCCAGGGAGGACGGGGAAACACTGAAGCTTTCTTT. Encoded protein: CASSSFQGGRGNTEAFF.

This clone was seen more than once but under ten times. J is TRBJ2-1 and V is TRBV5-1; 8 bases map to TRBD1. The CDR3 loop spans 14 amino acids. The V gene's germline CDR1 is SGHRS and CDR2 YFSETQ. V was pared by 5 bases and J by 6 bases, with 7 bases of the junction left unmatched. The CDR3 nucleotides are TGCGCCAGCAGGCGACAGGGGCGGGTCAATGAGCAGTTCTTC. Its protein product is CASRRQGRVNEQFF.

The chain employs TRBV5-4 and TRBJ2-1, with 11 bases identical to TRBD2. There are 16 residues in the CDR3. CDR1 is SGHNT and CDR2 is YYREEE in the germline V gene (reference sequence). The ends lost 4 bases at V and 4 bases at J; junction bases unmatched: 7. CDR3 nucleotide sequence: TGTGCCAGCAGCACTCCTACTAGCGGGGGTTACAATGAGCAGTTCTTC. Its protein is CASSTPTSGGYNEQFF.

This clone was observed a single time. The J gene is TRBJ2-7, the V gene TRBV7-9; the match to TRBD1 covers 9 bases. Trimming took 5 bases from V and 6 from J; bases not matched to a gene: 14. This CDR3 comprises 16 residues. CDR1 SEHNR and CDR2 FQNEAQ come from the germline V gene (reference sequence). The chain's CDR3 is CASSRATGTGRFEQYF. The CDR3 DNA is TGTGCCAGCAGCCGAGCGACCGGGACAGGGCGGTTCGAGCAGTACTTC.